Below, 7 T cell receptor beta chains from the same sample are listed, as sequenced in a study of cytomegalovirus exposure and HLA in healthy donors. In the PCR, 60 Vbeta and 13 Jbeta primers were used. Using immunoSEQ multiplex PCR, the repertoire was profiled, and TCRdb retains in-frame clones only, with some absent. The table has about 130,000 clones, about 74% seen once. The source material was PBMCs. The receptors stem from a man between 18 and 35 years old in good health and CMV-seropositive.

This clone was found a few times. J is TRBJ1-1 and V is TRBV28; 7 bases are shared with TRBD1. The CDR3 length is 17 residues. V was clipped by 1 base and J by 5 bases; unmatched bases: 13. From germline, CDR1 is MDHEN and CDR2 SYDVKM. The CDR3 loop is CASSLLARGGAKTEAFF. CDR3 coding DNA: TGTGCCAGCAGTTTATTGGCGAGAGGGGGCGCGAAGACTGAAGCTTTCTTT. Combining the CDR3 with reference TRBV28 and TRBJ1-1 gives the whole variable domain DVKVTQSSRYLVKRTGEKVFLECVQDMDHENMFWYRQDPGLGLRLIYFSYDVKMKEKGDIPEGYSVSREKKERFSLILESASTNQTSMYLCASSLLARGGAKTEAFFGQGTRLTVV.

This rearrangement joins TRBV27 to TRBJ1-1; D might be TRBD1 (5 bases). Germline CDR1 reads MNHEY; CDR2 reads SMNVEV (reference sequence). V was clipped by 2 bases and J by 6 bases, with 10 bases between them. The CDR3 extends over 13 amino acids. The CDR3 DNA reads as TGTGCCAGCAGTTTACACGGGGGAGCTGAAGCTTTCTTT. Translated: CASSLHGGAEAFF.

V and J are TRBV19 and TRBJ1-5, with 9 bases fitting TRBD1. The CDR3 sequence is 13 residues long. Germline lookup yields CDR1 LNHDA and CDR2 SQIVND (reference sequence). Trimming cost V 6 bases and J 10 bases; bases outside gene matches: 7. CDR3 sequence reads: CASRVTGGSPQHF. Written as DNA, the CDR3 is TGTGCCAGTAGGGTGACAGGGGGATCACCCCAGCATTTT.

This chain connects TRBV7-9 to TRBJ2-1; 12 bases agree with TRBD2. The V gene end was trimmed by 1 base and the J gene end by 6 bases; junction bases not matched to a gene: 1. The CDR3 sequence is 15 residues long. Looked up from germline, CDR1 is SEHNR and CDR2 is FQNEAQ (reference sequence). The CDR3 loop reads CASSLGTSGTNEQFF. For the CDR3, the DNA is TGTGCCAGCAGCTTAGGGACTAGCGGGACCAATGAGCAGTTCTTC.

This sequence joins TRBV28 and TRBJ2-7, with unresolved D. CDR1 and CDR2 (germline): MDHEN, SYDVKM. V was trimmed by 6 bases and J by 3 bases, leaving 18 bases between them. This CDR3 has 15 residues. Here the CDR3 reads CASSLTGDSLYEQYF. The CDR3 DNA sequence: TGTGCCAGCAGCCTAACCGGAGATAGTCTCTACGAGCAGTACTTC.

This chain uses TRBV6-5 with TRBJ2-2; weak D call: TRBD1 (5 bases). Trimming cost V 1 base and J 6 bases, with 15 bases left between them. The CDR3 has 16 amino acids. Germline CDR1 is MNHEY and CDR2 is SVGAGI. The CDR3 here is CASSYLGQGMAGELFF. The CDR3 nucleotides read TGTGCCAGCAGTTACTTAGGTCAGGGAATGGCCGGGGAGCTGTTTTTT.

This sequence joins TRBV6-5 and TRBJ2-2, with a possible D match to TRBD1 (6 bases). Trimming stripped 6 bases from V and 4 bases from J, with 9 bases between. CDR3 size: 13 residues. Germline V gene lookup returns CDR1 MNHEY and CDR2 SVGAGI. CDR3 DNA: TGTGCCAGCAGGGCAGGGGCCACCGGGGAGCTGTTTTTT. Amino acid sequence: CASRAGATGELFF.